A single sample is the source of the 15 T cell receptor beta chains below, sequenced in a study of T cell responses to AZD1222 COVID-19 vaccine. Sequencing used immunoSEQ multiplex PCR; TCRdb keeps in-frame clones, though not all of them. Here the sample spans roughly 140,000 clones, about 92% being singletons. This sample comprised peripheral blood, obtained after recovery from COVID-19. These TCRs come from an adult who had recovered from COVID-19.

The rearrangement uses TRBV18 and TRBJ2-3; D is unresolved. The CDR3 contains 12 residues. Germline V gene data show CDR1 as KGHSH and CDR2 as LQKENI. Trimming cost V 2 bases and J 9 bases, with 9 bases left between them. CDR3 in DNA: TGTGCCAGCTCACCAACTCGCCAGACGCAGTATTTT. Its translation: CASSPTRQTQYF.

A single count supports this clone. The V call is TRBV6-5, the J call TRBJ2-1; 12 nucleotides agree with TRBD2. The germline V gene has CDR1 MNHEY and CDR2 SVGAGI. The CDR3 sequence is 14 residues long. Trimming cost V 6 bases and J 4 bases; bases outside gene matches: 1. CDR3 coding DNA: TGTGCCAGCAGAACTAGCGGGAGGTACAATGAGCAGTTCTTC. Protein product: CASRTSGRYNEQFF.

The chain has TRBV10-1 and TRBJ2-2; 9 positions match TRBD2. Germline loops: CDR1 WNHNN, CDR2 SYGVQD (reference sequence). The J segment lost 5 bases and the V segment lost 4 bases, leaving 5 bases of the junction unmatched. This CDR3 region has 15 residues. CDR3 amino acids: CASSGSSGVTGELFF. CDR3 coding DNA: TGCGCCAGCAGTGGATCTAGCGGGGTGACCGGGGAGCTGTTTTTT.

This chain connects TRBV5-1 to TRBJ2-3; D may be TRBD2 (6 bases). The germline CDR1 and CDR2 sequences are SGHRS and YFSETQ. V lost 0 bases and J 10 bases, leaving 15 bases between the germline ends. The CDR3 is made up of 14 amino acids. CDR3 sequence: CASSLAGGAESQYF. The CDR3 DNA reads TGCGCCAGCAGCTTGGCCGGGGGAGCAGAATCGCAGTATTTT.

The genes are TRBV29-1 and TRBJ1-1; D is undetermined. Germline lookup yields CDR1 SQVTM and CDR2 ANQGSEA. V lost 5 bases to trimming and J lost 5 bases, with 21 bases between them. The CDR3 has 15 amino acids. CDR3 in amino acids: CSVNLRRRGLTEAFF. The CDR3 nucleotides are TGCAGCGTTAATCTCCGTCGAAGAGGGCTGACTGAAGCTTTCTTT.

This clone was recorded once. The chain links TRBV3-1 (or the pseudogene TRBV3-2) to TRBJ2-6; TRBD2 agrees at 13 bases. The ends lost 1 base at V and 2 bases at J; junction bases unmatched: 5. CDR1 and CDR2 (germline): LGHDT, YNNKEL (reference sequence). This CDR3 region has 19 residues. DNA of the CDR3: TGTGCCAGCAGCCAAGCGGGACTAGCGGGATTTGCTGGGGCCAACGTCCTGACTTTC. Translating gives CASSQAGLAGFAGANVLTF.

The chain combines TRBV9 with TRBJ2-5, with D unclear. This CDR3 spans 11 amino acids. In germline, CDR1 is SGDLS, CDR2 YYNGEE. The ends were cut back, 4 bases at V and 1 base at J, with 2 bases in the middle. CDR3 in amino acids: CASSLQETQYF. The CDR3 DNA sequence: TGTGCCAGCAGCCTCCAAGAGACCCAGTACTTC.

The V gene is TRBV18, the J gene TRBJ2-4, with a weak D call TRBD2 (5 bases). Germline loops: CDR1 KGHSH, CDR2 LQKENI. The CDR3 has 13 amino acids. Trimming shortened V by 0 bases and J by 5 bases, and 5 bases separated the two germline ends. The CDR3 DNA reads TGTGCCAGCTCACCACCTAGCGAAAACATTCAGTACTTC. Translated: CASSPPSENIQYF.

The chain links TRBV10-1 to TRBJ1-5, with 8 bases aligning to TRBD1. The V and J ends lost 6 bases and 2 bases, in that order; junction bases with no gene match: 12. This CDR3 is built from 17 residues. CDR1 and CDR2 from the germline V gene are WNHNN and SYGVQD (reference sequence). The chain's CDR3 is CASSALDTTGGNQPQHF. The CDR3 coding sequence is TGCGCCAGCAGCGCTCTAGATACGACAGGGGGCAATCAGCCCCAGCATTTT.

The rearrangement uses TRBV28 and TRBJ2-7; 8 nucleotides align to TRBD1. V lost 6 bases and J lost 2; bases outside the gene matches: 6. This CDR3 contains 14 residues. Germline CDR1 and CDR2: MDHEN and SYDVKM. The CDR3 nucleotides are TGTGCCAGCAGAGGACAGGGAAAGCCCTACGAGCAGTACTTC. Amino acid sequence: CASRGQGKPYEQYF.

The chain employs TRBV6-1 and TRBJ2-3; D unclear. V was shortened by 1 base and J by 10 bases, with 12 bases between the two germline ends. The V gene's germline CDR1 is MNHNS and CDR2 SASEGT. This CDR3 comprises 13 residues. The CDR3 here is CASSEEGRSPQYF. DNA for the CDR3: TGTGCCAGCAGTGAAGAGGGCCGGAGCCCGCAGTATTTT.

The rearrangement joins TRBV28 to TRBJ1-2, with D possibly TRBD1 on 5 matching bases. Germline V gives CDR1 MDHEN, CDR2 SYDVKM. The CDR3 is 13 amino acids. V was clipped by 6 bases and J by 1 base, with 9 bases between them. This CDR3 is CASRGPNNYGYTF. For the CDR3, the DNA is TGTGCCAGCAGGGGGCCAAATAACTATGGCTACACCTTC.

The rearrangement joins TRBV4-2 to TRBJ2-1; D is unclear. CDR1 and CDR2 (germline): LGHNA, YNFKEQ. V lost 0 bases to trimming and J lost 4 bases, with 7 bases between them. This CDR3 comprises 14 residues. CDR3 loop: CASSQDHSYNEQFF. For the CDR3, the DNA is TGTGCCAGCAGCCAAGACCACAGTTACAATGAGCAGTTCTTC.

This rearrangement joins TRBV2 to TRBJ1-2; TRBD1 agrees at 8 bases. The CDR3 runs to 17 residues. Germline V lookup: CDR1 SNHLY, CDR2 FYNNEI. V gave up 2 bases and J gave up 4 bases; unmatched junction bases: 12. The CDR3 region is CASSENPTGQGSYGYTF. CDR3 coding DNA: TGTGCCAGCAGTGAAAACCCTACCGGACAGGGAAGCTATGGCTACACCTTC.

V gene TRBV12-3 or TRBV12-4 combines with J gene TRBJ2-7; unclear D gene. This CDR3 has 13 amino acids. Trimming left V 7 bases short and J 5 bases short, with 15 bases between. The CDR3 here is CASIPLTVHEQYF. The CDR3 DNA is TGTGCCAGCATACCTCTTACAGTTCACGAGCAGTACTTC.